The 13 T cell receptor beta chains below all came from one sample that was sequenced in a study of Ad26.COV2.S vaccination and SARS-CoV-2 variants. TCRdb's table, derived via immunoSEQ multiplex PCR, lists solely in-frame clones and lacks some. The table lists about 680,000 clones, 89% of them singletons, with nearly 1.5% in the top ten. Indicated treatment: around 19 received Ad26.COV2.S at low or high dose, single or two shots; 5 received placebo; per-sample allocation not given. Collection of the samples took place on day 63 after the first injection of vaccine or placebo. The material was peripheral blood, obtained in a trial of Ad26.COV2.S vaccine versus placebo. The source of these receptors is a person aged 18-65 years who received the Ad26.COV2.S COVID-19 vaccine or a placebo.

The rearrangement joins TRBV19 to TRBJ1-3; 9 nucleotides align to TRBD1. V was pared by 3 bases and J by 0 bases, with 3 bases of the junction left unmatched. Looked up from germline, CDR1 is LNHDA and CDR2 is SQIVND (reference sequence). This CDR3 comprises 16 residues. CDR3 sequence (DNA): TGTGCCAGTAGTATGTGGACAGGGGCCTCTGGAAACACCATATATTTT. This sequence encodes CASSMWTGASGNTIYF.

This chain joins TRBV4-2 and TRBJ1-1; 7 positions match TRBD1. CDR1 LGHNA and CDR2 YNFKEQ come from the germline V gene. V lost 0 bases, J lost 5 bases, and 12 bases stayed unmatched. The CDR3 extends over 17 amino acids. CDR3 in DNA: TGTGCCAGCAGCCAAGAGACAGGGTCCCGGATAGGGACTGAAGCTTTCTTT. Translation: CASSQETGSRIGTEAFF.

The table lists this clone with a few counts. The chain recombines TRBV30 with TRBJ1-1; a weak D match, TRBD1 (5 bases). CDR3 size: 14 residues. Germline CDR1 is GTSNPN and CDR2 is SVGIG (reference sequence). V lost 3 bases, J lost 0 bases, and 11 bases lay in between. The CDR3 bases are TGTGCCTGGAGGAAGGGGCAGTTGAACACTGAAGCTTTCTTT. Encoded protein: CAWRKGQLNTEAFF.

This clone appeared a single time. A read error may produce the germline difference seen at one junction end. The chain has TRBV6-1 and TRBJ1-2; TRBD1 matches 9 bases. Per germline, CDR1 MNHNS and CDR2 SASEGT. CDR3 size: 14 residues. CDR3 DNA: TGTGCCAGCAGGGAAGGACAGGGGATAGGGGGCTACACCTTC. It translates to CASREGQGIGGYTF.

This CDR3 is CASSLTQGSPDGYTF. Written as DNA, the CDR3 is TGTGCCAGCAGTCTAACTCAGGGTTCTCCTGATGGCTACACCTTC. The V and J genes are TRBV7-6 and TRBJ1-2; D is possibly TRBD1 (5 bases). CDR1 and CDR2 (germline): SGHVS, FNYEAQ. CDR3 length: 15 amino acids. V lost 6 bases to trimming and J lost 6 bases, with 20 bases between them.

This clone was observed a handful of times. This sequence joins TRBV11-2 and TRBJ2-7; no reliable D call. The V and J ends lost 5 bases and 10 bases respectively, with 18 bases between them. This CDR3 has 13 amino acids. CDR1 SGHAT and CDR2 FQNNGV come from the germline V gene. The CDR3 sequence: CASSQPGSKSQYF. The CDR3 nucleotides read TGTGCCAGCAGCCAGCCTGGTAGTAAGAGTCAGTACTTC.

This sequence joins TRBV7-2 and TRBJ2-6, with TRBD1 matching 10 bases. The CDR3 has 16 residues. Germline loops: CDR1 SGHTA, CDR2 FQGNSA. Losses at the gene ends were 5 bases for V and 3 bases for J; bases not matched to a gene: 4. The CDR3 coding sequence is TGTGCCAGCAGCCCGGGACAGGGGTATGGGGCCAACGTCCTGACTTTC. This translates into CASSPGQGYGANVLTF.

The chain recombines TRBV12-3 or TRBV12-4 with TRBJ2-7; D is ambiguous. V lost 3 bases and J 3 bases, leaving 9 bases between the germline ends. The CDR3 length is 13 residues. CDR3 residues: CASSFEGGYEQYF. The CDR3 nucleotides are TGTGCCAGCAGTTTTGAAGGCGGCTACGAGCAGTACTTC.

The rearrangement uses TRBV4-3 and TRBJ1-1; a weak D match, TRBD1 (5 bases). Trimming took off 2 bases at V and 5 bases at J, with 21 bases between the two ends. Germline CDR1 is LGHNA and CDR2 is YSLEER. This CDR3 comprises 17 residues. This chain's CDR3 is CASSQRLDSWVGTEAFF. The CDR3 DNA follows: TGCGCCAGCAGCCAAAGATTAGACAGTTGGGTGGGGACTGAAGCTTTCTTT.

The rearrangement links TRBV29-1 to TRBJ2-2, with a possible D match to TRBD2 (6 bases). The CDR3 loop spans 13 amino acids. V gave up 4 bases and J gave up 6 bases, with 12 bases separating them. Germline V CDR1 and CDR2: SQVTM, ANQGSEA. CDR3 amino acids: CSVGGRSAGELFF. Here the CDR3 DNA reads TGCAGCGTTGGAGGGAGGTCAGCCGGGGAGCTGTTTTTT.

This clone was seen only a few times. V gene TRBV18 combines with J gene TRBJ1-6; 7 bases line up with TRBD1. V shed 4 bases and J 8 bases; nucleotides not matched to a gene: 5. The length of the CDR3 is 14 residues. Germline CDR1 reads KGHSH; CDR2 reads LQKENI. DNA for the CDR3: TGTGCCAGCTCACATACAGGGGTCGATTCACCCCTCCACTTT. It is translated as CASSHTGVDSPLHF.

The chain recombines TRBV6-5 with TRBJ1-2; 11 nucleotides align to TRBD1. This CDR3 is built from 15 residues. The trim removed 7 bases at V and 4 bases at J, leaving 8 bases unmatched. Germline values: CDR1 MNHEY, CDR2 SVGAGI. CDR3 sequence reads: CASTNRDRGSYGYTF. In DNA, the CDR3 is TGTGCCAGCACAAACCGGGACAGGGGGAGCTATGGCTACACCTTC.

This clone has only a few counts. The chain uses TRBV4-3 and TRBJ2-2; the D gene is possibly TRBD1 (5 bases). The germline CDR1 and CDR2 sequences are LGHNA and YSLEER. The CDR3 has 16 residues. Trimming left V 0 bases short and J 8 bases short, with 16 bases between. The CDR3 DNA reads as TGCGCCAGCAGCCAAGATGTAGGGGTCGTACGGGGGGAGCTGTTTTTT. The encoded protein is CASSQDVGVVRGELFF.